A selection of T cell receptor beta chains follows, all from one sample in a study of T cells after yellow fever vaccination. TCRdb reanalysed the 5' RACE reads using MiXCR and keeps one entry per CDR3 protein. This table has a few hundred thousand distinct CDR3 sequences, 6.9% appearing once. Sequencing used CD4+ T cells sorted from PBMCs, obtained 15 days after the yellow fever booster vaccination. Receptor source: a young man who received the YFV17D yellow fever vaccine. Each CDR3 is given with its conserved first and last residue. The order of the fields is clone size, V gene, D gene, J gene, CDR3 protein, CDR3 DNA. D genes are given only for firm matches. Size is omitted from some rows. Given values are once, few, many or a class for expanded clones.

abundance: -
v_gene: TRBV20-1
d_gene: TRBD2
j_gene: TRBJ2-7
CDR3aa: CSAFRTSGILYEQYF
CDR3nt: TGCAGTGCATTTAGGACTAGCGGGATTCTCTACGAGCAGTACTTC

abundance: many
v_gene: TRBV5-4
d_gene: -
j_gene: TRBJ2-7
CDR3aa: CASSLDNYEQYF
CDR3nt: TGTGCCAGCAGCTTGGATAACTACGAGCAGTACTTC

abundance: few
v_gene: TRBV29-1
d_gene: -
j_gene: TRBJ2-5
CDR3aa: CSVEFWGSGETQYF
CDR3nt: TGCAGCGTTGAGTTTTGGGGCTCGGGAGAGACCCAGTACTTC

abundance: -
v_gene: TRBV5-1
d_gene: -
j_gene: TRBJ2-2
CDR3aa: CASSLEGGELFF
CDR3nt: TGCGCCAGCAGCTTGGAGGGGGGCGAGCTGTTTTTT

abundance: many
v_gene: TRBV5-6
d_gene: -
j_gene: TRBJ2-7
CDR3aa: CASSPIAWGSSYEQYF
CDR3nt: TGTGCCAGCAGCCCAATAGCATGGGGGAGCTCCTACGAGCAGTACTTC

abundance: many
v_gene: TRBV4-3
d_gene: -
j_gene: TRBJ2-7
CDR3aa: CASSGRRPIYEQYF
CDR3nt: TGCGCCAGCAGCGGACGTCGTCCGATCTACGAGCAGTACTTC

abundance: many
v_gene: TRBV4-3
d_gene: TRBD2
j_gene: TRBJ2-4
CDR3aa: CASSQVGGSGRNIQYF
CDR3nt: TGCGCCAGCAGCCAAGTGGGGGGTAGCGGGAGGAACATTCAGTACTTC

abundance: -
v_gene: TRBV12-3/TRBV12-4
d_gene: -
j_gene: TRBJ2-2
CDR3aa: CASRIMGGGELFF
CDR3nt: TGTGCCAGCAGGATCATGGGTGGCGGGGAGCTGTTTTTT

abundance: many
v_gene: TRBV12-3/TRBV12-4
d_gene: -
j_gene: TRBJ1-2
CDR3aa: CASRVGVGGYTF
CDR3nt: TGTGCCAGCAGAGTGGGGGTTGGTGGCTACACCTTC

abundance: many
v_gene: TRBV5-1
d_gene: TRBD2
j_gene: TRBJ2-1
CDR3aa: CASSFGGDNEQFF
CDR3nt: TGCGCCAGCAGCTTTGGGGGGGACAATGAGCAGTTCTTC

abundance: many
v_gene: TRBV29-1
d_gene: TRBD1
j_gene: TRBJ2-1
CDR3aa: CSVGRDRKYNEQFF
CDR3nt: TGCAGCGTTGGTAGGGACAGAAAATACAATGAGCAGTTCTTC

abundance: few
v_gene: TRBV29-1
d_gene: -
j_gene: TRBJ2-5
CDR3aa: CSVEGAQKQALQETQYF
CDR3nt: TGCAGCGTTGAAGGGGCCCAAAAACAGGCGCTACAAGAGACCCAGTACTTC

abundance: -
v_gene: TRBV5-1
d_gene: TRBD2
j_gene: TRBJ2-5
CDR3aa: CASSSISGRMETQYF
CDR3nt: TGCGCCAGCAGCTCGATTAGCGGGAGAATGGAGACCCAGTACTTC

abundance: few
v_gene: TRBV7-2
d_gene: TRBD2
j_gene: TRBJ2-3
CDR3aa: CASLAGVGDTQYF
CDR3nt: TGTGCCAGCCTAGCGGGAGTGGGGGATACGCAGTATTTT

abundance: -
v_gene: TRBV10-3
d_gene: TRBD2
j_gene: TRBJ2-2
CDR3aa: CAISETSGRGGTGELFF
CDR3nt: TGTGCCATCAGTGAGACTAGCGGGAGAGGCGGGACCGGGGAGCTGTTTTTT

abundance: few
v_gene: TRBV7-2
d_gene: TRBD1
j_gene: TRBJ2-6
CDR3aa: CASTGTGGPSGANVLTF
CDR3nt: TGTGCCAGCACAGGGACAGGGGGCCCCTCTGGGGCCAACGTCCTGACTTTC

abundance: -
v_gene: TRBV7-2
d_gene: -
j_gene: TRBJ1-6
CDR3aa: CASSLLVDSPLHF
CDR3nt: TGTGCCAGCAGCTTACTAGTGGACTCACCCCTCCACTTT

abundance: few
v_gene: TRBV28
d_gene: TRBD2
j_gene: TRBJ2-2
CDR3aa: CASRGQRGTGELFF
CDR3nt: TGTGCCAGCAGAGGGCAGCGGGGAACCGGGGAGCTGTTTTTT

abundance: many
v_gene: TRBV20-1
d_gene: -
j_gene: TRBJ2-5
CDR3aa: CSARTSVSETQYF
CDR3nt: TGCAGTGCTAGAACTTCAGTTTCCGAGACCCAGTACTTC

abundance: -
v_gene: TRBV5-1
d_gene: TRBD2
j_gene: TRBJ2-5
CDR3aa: CASSKTSGKAETQYF
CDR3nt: TGCGCCAGCAGCAAAACTAGCGGGAAGGCCGAGACCCAGTACTTC

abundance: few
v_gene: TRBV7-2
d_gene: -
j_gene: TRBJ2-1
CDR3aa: CASSLGRGINEQFF
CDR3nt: TGTGCCAGCAGCCTCGGCAGGGGTATCAATGAGCAGTTCTTC

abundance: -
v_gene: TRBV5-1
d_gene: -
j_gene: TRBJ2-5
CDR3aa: CASSLDLRLTGRGETQYF
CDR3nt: TGCGCCAGCAGCTTGGACCTTCGCTTGACAGGCCGGGGGGAGACCCAGTACTTC

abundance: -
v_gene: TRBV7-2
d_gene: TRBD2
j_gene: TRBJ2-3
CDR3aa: CASLPGLAGRTQYF
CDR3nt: TGTGCCAGTCTCCCCGGACTAGCGGGAAGAACGCAGTATTTT

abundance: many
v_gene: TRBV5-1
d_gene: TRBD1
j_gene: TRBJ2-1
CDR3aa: CASSPQGAKNEQFF
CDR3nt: TGCGCCAGCAGCCCTCAGGGGGCGAAGAATGAGCAGTTCTTC

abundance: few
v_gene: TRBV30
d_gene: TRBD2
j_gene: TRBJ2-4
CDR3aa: CAWERSGITKNIQYF
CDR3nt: TGTGCCTGGGAGAGGAGCGGGATAACCAAAAACATTCAGTACTTC

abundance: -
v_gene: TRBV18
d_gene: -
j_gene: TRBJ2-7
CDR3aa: CASSSSGIGSYEQYF
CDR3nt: TGTGCCAGCTCATCGTCAGGGATAGGATCCTACGAGCAGTACTTC

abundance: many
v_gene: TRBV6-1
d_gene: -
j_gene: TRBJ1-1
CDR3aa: CASTPEPQGRAFF
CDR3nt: TGTGCCAGCACTCCCGAACCACAGGGTAGGGCTTTCTTT

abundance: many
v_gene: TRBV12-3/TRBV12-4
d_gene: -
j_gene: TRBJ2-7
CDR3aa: CASSKNLGTSRVKEQYF
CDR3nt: TGTGCCAGCAGTAAAAATCTCGGAACTAGTCGGGTAAAGGAGCAGTACTTC

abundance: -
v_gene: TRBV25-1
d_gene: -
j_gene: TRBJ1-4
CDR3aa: CASSGGSNEKLFF
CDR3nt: TGTGCCAGCAGTGGGGGAAGCAATGAAAAACTGTTTTTT

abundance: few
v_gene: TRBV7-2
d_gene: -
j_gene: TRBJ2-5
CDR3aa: CASSLQARETQYF
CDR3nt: TGTGCCAGCAGCTTACAAGCGCGTGAGACCCAGTACTTC

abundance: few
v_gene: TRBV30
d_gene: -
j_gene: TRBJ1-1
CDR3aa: CAWSRARSWAFF
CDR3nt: TGTGCCTGGAGCCGAGCCCGTTCTTGGGCTTTCTTT

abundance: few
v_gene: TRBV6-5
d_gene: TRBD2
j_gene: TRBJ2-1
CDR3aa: CASSYIGGDEQFF
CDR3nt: TGTGCCAGCAGTTACATCGGGGGGGATGAGCAGTTCTTC

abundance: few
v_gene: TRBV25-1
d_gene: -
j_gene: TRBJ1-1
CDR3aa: CASSVQGKLTEAFF
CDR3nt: TGTGCCAGCAGTGTACAGGGAAAATTAACTGAAGCTTTCTTT